The clone carrying this TCR beta chain was picked up many times. Its antigen is as yet unknown. Patients were diagnosed with urothelial carcinoma, either locally advanced or metastatic. This record belongs to a study of PD-L1 blockade in urothelial cancer. Study in general: Median blood clonality was about 0.086, with 75,000 to 100,000 unique TCRs. Study conclusions and caveats: Tumor-associated blood clones were expanded more by durable-benefit patients at 3 weeks.

V lost 6 bases, J lost 4 bases, and 7 bases lay in between. Germline V CDR1 and CDR2: MNHNY, SVGAGI (reference sequence). This CDR3 region has 11 residues. Synthetic spike-ins, TCR analog templates, were added into each PCR. TCRdb keeps only in-frame clones here, not all; method: immunoSEQ multiplex PCR. The table shows 100,000 or so clones, with roughly 88% occurring only once. This material consisted of PBMCs, taken around atezolizumab (anti-PD-L1) treatment. This TCR was recovered from a middle-aged man with urothelial cancer. The V and J genes are TRBV6-6 and TRBJ2-7, with a possible D match to TRBD1 (6 bases). CDR3 in DNA: TGTGCCAGCAGGGACAGTTACGAGCAGTACTTC. The encoded protein is CASRDSYEQYF.